This TCR beta chain originates from a study of regulatory T cells in long-lasting Graves disease. The TCR beta library used iRepertoire HTBI primers with Arm-PCR amplification of CDR3. Each CDR3 protein is one row after TCRdb ran MiXCR on the multiplex PCR reads. The repertoire holds 350,000 to 450,000 distinct CDR3 sequences, 14% to 15% seen once, with over 15% in the top ten. V was cut by 1 base and J by 0 bases, with 17 bases left in between. The CDR3 is 17 residues long. CDR1 and CDR2 (germline): DFQATT, SNEGSKA (reference sequence). Stated time point: newly diagnosed GD, antithyroid drugs for less than 3 months. Following extraction of RNA from PBMCs, that RNA was used to make the TCR library. The patients were drawn from one endocrinology department in Xi'an, China. The same data also contributed to another study, on T cells in Graves' hyperthyroidism and ophthalmopathy. That source reports: Clinical symptoms, serum thyroxine and TRAb, thyroid ultrasound and orbital computed tomography together formed the diagnostic basis.

The specimen comprised peripheral blood mononuclear cells (PBMCs), sampled at new diagnosis, from a patient treated with antithyroid drugs. This TCR came from a woman in her twenties or thirties with Graves disease. The chain employs TRBV20-1 and TRBJ2-3; D is perhaps TRBD2 (6 bases). DNA for the CDR3: TGCAGTGCTAGAGGGGATCTTAGCGGAGCTAGCACAGATACGCAGTATTTT. Amino acid sequence: CSARGDLSGASTDTQYF.